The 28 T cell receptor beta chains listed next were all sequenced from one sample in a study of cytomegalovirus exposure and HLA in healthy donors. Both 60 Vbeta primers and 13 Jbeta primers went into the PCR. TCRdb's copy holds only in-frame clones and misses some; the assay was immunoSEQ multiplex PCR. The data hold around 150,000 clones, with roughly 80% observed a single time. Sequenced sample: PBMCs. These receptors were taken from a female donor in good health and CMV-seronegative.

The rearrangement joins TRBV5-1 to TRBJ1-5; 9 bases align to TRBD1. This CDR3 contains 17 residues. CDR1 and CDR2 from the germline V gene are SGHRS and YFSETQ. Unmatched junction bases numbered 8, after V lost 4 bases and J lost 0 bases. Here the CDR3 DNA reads TGCGCCAGCAGCGCGGGGACAGGGACTAATAGCAATCAGCCCCAGCATTTT. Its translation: CASSAGTGTNSNQPQHF.

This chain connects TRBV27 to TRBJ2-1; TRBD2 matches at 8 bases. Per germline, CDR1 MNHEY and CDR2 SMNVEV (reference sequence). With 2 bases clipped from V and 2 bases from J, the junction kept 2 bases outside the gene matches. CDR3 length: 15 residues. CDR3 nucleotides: TGTGCCAGCAGTTTAGGGACTAGAACCTACAATGAGCAGTTCTTC. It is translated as CASSLGTRTYNEQFF.

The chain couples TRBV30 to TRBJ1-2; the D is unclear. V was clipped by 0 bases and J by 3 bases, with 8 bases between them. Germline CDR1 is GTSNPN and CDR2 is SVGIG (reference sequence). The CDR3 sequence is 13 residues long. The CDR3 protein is CAWSVGGHYGYTF. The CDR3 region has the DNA TGTGCCTGGAGTGTTGGAGGTCACTATGGCTACACCTTC.

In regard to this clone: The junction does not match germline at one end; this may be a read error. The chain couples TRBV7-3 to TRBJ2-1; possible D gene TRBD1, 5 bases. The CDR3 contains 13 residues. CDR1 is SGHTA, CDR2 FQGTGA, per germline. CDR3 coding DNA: TGTGCCAGCAGCTTAGGGTCGGACACTGAGAGAATCTTC. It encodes CASSLGSDTERIF.

The CDR3 coding sequence is TGCGCCAGCAGCCCGGCGGGTGGCACAGGGAGAGTTCGCAATCAGCCCCAGCATTTT. This encodes CASSPAGGTGRVRNQPQHF. The V call is TRBV5-1, the J call TRBJ1-5; maybe TRBD1 (6 bases). Trimming took off 4 bases at V and 2 bases at J, with 25 bases between the two ends. Germline values: CDR1 SGHRS, CDR2 YFSETQ. This CDR3 comprises 19 residues.

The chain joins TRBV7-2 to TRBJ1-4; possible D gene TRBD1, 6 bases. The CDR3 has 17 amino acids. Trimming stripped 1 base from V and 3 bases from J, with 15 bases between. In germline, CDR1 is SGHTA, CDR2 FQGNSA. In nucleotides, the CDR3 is TGTGCCAGCAGCTTAGGCATGCGGGGGGGCGCTAATGAAAAACTGTTTTTT. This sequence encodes CASSLGMRGGANEKLFF.

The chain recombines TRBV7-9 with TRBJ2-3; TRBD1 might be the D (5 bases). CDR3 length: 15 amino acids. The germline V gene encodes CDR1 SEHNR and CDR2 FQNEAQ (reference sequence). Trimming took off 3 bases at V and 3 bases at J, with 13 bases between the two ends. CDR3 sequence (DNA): TGTGCCAGCAGCTTCCCCACAGGAGTAACAGATACGCAGTATTTT. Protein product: CASSFPTGVTDTQYF.

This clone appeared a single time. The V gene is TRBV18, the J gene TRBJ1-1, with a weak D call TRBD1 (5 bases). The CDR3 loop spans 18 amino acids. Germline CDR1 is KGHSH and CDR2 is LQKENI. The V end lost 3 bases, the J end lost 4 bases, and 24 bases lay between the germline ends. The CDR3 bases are TGTGCCAGCTCACCTGAATTAATCGGGACGGTCGGGAGCACTGAAGCTTTCTTT. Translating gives CASSPELIGTVGSTEAFF.

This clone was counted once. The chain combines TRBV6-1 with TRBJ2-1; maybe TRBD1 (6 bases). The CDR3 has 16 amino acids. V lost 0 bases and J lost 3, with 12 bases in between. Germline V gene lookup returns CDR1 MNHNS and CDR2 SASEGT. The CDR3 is CASSEASTGSYNEQFF. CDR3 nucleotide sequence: TGTGCCAGCAGTGAAGCATCGACAGGCAGCTACAATGAGCAGTTCTTC.

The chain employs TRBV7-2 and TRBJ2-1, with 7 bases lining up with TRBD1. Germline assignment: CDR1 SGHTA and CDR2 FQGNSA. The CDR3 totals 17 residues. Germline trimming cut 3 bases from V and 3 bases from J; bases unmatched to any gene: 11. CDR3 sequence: CASSFFANRGFYNEQFF. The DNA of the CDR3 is TGTGCCAGCAGCTTCTTTGCCAACAGGGGTTTCTACAATGAGCAGTTCTTC.

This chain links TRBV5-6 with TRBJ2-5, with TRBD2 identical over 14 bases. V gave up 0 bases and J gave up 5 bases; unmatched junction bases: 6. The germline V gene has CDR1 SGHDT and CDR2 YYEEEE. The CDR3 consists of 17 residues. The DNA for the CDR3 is TGTGCCAGCAGCTTGGTGACTAGCGGGGGGGTCGGGGAGACCCAGTACTTC. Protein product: CASSLVTSGGVGETQYF.

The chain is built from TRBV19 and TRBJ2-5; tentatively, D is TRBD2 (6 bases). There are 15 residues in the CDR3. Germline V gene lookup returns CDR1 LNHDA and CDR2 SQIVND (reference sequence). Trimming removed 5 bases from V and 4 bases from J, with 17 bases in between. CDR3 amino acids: CASSDLTSPRETQYF. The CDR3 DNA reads TGTGCCAGTAGTGATCTCACTAGCCCCCGAGAGACCCAGTACTTC.

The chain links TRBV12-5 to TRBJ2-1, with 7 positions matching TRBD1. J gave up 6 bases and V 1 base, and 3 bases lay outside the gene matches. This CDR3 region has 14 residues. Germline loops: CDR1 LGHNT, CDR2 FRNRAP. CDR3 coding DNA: TGTGCTAGTGGTTTGGGGCAGGGGGTCAATGAGCAGTTCTTC. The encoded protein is CASGLGQGVNEQFF.

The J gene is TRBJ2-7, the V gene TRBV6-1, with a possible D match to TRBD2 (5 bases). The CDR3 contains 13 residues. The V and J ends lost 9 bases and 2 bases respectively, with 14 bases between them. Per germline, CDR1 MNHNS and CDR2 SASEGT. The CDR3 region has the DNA TGTGCCAGTCAATCGAGCGGAGCCTACGAGCAGTACTTC. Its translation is CASQSSGAYEQYF.

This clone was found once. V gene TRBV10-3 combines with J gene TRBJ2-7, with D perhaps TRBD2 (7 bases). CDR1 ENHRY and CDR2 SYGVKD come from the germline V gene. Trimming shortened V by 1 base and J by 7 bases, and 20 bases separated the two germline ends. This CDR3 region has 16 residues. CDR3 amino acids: CAISELGGGGEREQYF. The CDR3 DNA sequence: TGTGCCATCAGTGAGTTGGGGGGAGGGGGTGAGAGGGAGCAGTACTTC.

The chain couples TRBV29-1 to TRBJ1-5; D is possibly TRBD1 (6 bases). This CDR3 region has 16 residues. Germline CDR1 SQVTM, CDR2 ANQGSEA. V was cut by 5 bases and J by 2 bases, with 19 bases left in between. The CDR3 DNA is TGCAGCGTTATCTCCGCAGGGGCCCCAGGCAATCAGCCCCAGCATTTT. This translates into CSVISAGAPGNQPQHF. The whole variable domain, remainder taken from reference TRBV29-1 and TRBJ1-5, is SAVISQKPSRDICQRGTSLTIQCQVDSQVTMMFWYRQQPGQSLTLIATANQGSEATYESGFVIDKFPISRPNLTFSTLTVSNMSPEDSSIYLCSVISAGAPGNQPQHFGDGTRLSIL.

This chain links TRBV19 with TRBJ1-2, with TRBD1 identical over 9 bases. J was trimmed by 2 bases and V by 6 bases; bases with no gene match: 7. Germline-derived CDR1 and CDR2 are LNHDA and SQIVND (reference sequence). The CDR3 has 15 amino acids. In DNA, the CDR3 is TGTGCCAGTAGGGACAGGGGTGCGGTGAACTATGGCTACACCTTC. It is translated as CASRDRGAVNYGYTF.

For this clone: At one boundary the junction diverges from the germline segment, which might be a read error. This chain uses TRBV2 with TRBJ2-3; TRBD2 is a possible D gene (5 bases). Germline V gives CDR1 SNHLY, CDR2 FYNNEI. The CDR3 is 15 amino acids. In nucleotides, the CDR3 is TGTGCCGGCAGTGCCCCTAGCCCCAGCACAGATACGCAGTATTTT. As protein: CAGSAPSPSTDTQYF.

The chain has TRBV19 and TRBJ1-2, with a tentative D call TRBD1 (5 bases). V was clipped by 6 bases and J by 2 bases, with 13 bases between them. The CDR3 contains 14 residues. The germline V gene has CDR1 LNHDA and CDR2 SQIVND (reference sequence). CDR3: CASSATDRNYGYTF. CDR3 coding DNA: TGTGCCAGTAGCGCGACAGACAGAAACTATGGCTACACCTTC.

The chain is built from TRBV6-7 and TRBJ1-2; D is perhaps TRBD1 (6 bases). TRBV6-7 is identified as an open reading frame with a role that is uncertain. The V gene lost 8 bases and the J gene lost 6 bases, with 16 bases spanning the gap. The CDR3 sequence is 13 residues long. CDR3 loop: CASSGGEGDGYTF. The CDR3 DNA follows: TGTGCCAGCTCAGGAGGCGAGGGGGATGGCTACACCTTC.

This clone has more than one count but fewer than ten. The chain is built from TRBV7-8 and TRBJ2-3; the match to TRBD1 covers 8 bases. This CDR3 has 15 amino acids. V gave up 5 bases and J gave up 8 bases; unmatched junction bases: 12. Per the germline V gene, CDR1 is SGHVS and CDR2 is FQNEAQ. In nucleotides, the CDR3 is TGTGCCAGCAGCCCCTGGACAGGGTCAGGGGGTACGCAGTATTTT. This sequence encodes CASSPWTGSGGTQYF.

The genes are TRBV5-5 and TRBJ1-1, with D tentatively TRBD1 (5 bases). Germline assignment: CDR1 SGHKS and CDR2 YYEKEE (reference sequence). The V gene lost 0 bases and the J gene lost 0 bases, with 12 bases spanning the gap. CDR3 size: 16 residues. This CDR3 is CASSLAIQAMNTEAFF. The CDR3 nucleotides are TGTGCCAGCAGCTTGGCTATACAGGCGATGAACACTGAAGCTTTCTTT.

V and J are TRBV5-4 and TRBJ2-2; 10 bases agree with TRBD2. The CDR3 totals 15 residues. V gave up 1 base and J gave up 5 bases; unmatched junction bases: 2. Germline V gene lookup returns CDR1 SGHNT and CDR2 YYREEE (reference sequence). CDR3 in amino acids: CASSLIAGGTGELFF. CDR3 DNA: TGTGCCAGCAGCTTGATAGCGGGGGGAACCGGGGAGCTGTTTTTT.

The CDR3 DNA reads as TGTGCCAGCAGTGAGAGGTCTTGGGGGGTCGGCTCTGGAAACACCATATATTTT. Translated: CASSERSWGVGSGNTIYF. The V call is TRBV25-1, the J call TRBJ1-3, with D tentatively TRBD1 (5 bases). V was pared by 3 bases and J by 0 bases, with 18 bases between. This CDR3 comprises 18 residues. The V gene's germline CDR1 is MGHDK and CDR2 SYGVNS.

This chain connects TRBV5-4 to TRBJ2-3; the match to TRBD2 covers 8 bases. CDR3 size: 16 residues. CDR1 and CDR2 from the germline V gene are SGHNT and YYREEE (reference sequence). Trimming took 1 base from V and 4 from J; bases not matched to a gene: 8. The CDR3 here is CASSLRTGGLADTQYF. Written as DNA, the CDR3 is TGTGCCAGCAGCTTGAGGACGGGGGGGCTCGCAGATACGCAGTATTTT.

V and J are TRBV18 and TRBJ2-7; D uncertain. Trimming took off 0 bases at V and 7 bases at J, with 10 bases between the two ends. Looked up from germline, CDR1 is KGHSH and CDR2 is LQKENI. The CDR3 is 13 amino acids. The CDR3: CASSPPNRVEQYF. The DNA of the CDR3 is TGTGCCAGCTCACCACCGAACCGGGTGGAGCAGTACTTC.

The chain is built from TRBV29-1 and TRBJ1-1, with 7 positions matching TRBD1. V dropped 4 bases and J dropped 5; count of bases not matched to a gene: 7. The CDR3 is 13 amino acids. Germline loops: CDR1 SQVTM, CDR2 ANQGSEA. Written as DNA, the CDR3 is TGCAGCGTTGCGACAGGGAGGTGGACTGAAGCTTTCTTT. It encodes CSVATGRWTEAFF.

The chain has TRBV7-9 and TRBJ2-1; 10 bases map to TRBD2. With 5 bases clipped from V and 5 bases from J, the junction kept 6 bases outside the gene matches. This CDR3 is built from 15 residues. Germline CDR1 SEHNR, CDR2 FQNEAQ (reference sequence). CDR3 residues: CASSPSGSSNNEQFF. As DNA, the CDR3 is TGTGCCAGCAGCCCTAGCGGGAGTTCGAACAATGAGCAGTTCTTC. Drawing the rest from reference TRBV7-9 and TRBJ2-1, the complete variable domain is DTGVSQNPRHKITKRGQNVTFRCDPISEHNRLYWYRQTLGQGPEFLTYFQNEAQLEKSRLLSDRFSAERPKGSFSTLEIQRTEQGDSAMYLCASSPSGSSNNEQFFGPGTRLTVL.